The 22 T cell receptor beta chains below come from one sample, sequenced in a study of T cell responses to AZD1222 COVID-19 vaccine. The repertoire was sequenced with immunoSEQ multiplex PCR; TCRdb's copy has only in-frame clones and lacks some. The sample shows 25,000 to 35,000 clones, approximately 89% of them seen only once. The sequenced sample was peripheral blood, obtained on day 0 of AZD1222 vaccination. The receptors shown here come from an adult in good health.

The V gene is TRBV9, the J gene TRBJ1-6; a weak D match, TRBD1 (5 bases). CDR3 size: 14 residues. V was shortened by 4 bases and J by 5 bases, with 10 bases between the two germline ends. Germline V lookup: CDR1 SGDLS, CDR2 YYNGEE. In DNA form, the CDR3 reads TGTGCCAGCAGCTCTCGGACAAATAATTCACCCCTCCACTTT. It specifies CASSSRTNNSPLHF.

CDR3 region: CASSLGLGYGYTF. CDR3 nucleotides: TGTGCCAGCTCACTGGGGTTGGGCTATGGCTACACCTTC. The chain combines TRBV18 with TRBJ1-2; D is ambiguous. V lost 4 bases and J 4 bases, leaving 10 bases between the germline ends. CDR3 length: 13 residues. CDR1 is KGHSH and CDR2 is LQKENI in the germline V gene.

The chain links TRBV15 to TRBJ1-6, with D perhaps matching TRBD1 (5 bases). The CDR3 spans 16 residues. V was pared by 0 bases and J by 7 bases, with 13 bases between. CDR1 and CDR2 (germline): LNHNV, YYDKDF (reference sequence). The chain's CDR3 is CATSREAGQRNSPLHF. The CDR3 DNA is TGTGCCACCAGCAGAGAGGCAGGGCAGAGGAATTCACCCCTCCACTTT.

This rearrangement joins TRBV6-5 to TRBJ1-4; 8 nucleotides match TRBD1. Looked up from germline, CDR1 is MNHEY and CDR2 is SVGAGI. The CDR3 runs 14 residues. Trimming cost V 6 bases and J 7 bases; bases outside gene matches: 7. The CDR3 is CASSRQGKGEKLFF. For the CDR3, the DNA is TGTGCCAGCAGCCGACAGGGGAAGGGTGAAAAACTGTTTTTT.

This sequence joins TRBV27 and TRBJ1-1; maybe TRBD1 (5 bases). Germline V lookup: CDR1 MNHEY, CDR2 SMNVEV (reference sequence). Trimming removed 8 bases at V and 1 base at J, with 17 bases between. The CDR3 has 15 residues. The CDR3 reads CASLDQKGRNTEAFF. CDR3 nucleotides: TGTGCCAGCCTGGATCAGAAGGGACGGAACACTGAAGCTTTCTTT.

The CDR3 loop is CASSSAEHYEKLFF. CDR3 nucleotide sequence: TGTGCCAGCAGTTCCGCAGAGCACTATGAAAAACTGTTTTTT. This chain joins TRBV28 and TRBJ1-4; D remains unclear. V shed 4 bases and J shed 6 bases, with 12 bases lying between them. This CDR3 has 14 amino acids. In germline, CDR1 is MDHEN, CDR2 SYDVKM.

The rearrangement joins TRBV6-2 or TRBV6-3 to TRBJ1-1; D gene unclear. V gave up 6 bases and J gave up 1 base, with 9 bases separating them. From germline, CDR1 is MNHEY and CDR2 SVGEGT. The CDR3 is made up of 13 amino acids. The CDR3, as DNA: TGTGCCAGCAGCCCTGCGGAGAACACTGAAGCTTTCTTT. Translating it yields CASSPAENTEAFF.

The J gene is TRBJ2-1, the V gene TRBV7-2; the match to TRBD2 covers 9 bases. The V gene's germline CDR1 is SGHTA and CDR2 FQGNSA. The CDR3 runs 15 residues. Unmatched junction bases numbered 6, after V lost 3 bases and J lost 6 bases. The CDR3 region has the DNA TGTGCCAGCAGCTTGGTTAGCGGGGGTGGCAATGAGCAGTTCTTC. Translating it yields CASSLVSGGGNEQFF.

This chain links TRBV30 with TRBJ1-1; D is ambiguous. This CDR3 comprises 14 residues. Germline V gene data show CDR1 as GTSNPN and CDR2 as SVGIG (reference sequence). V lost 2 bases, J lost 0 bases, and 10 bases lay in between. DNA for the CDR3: TGTGCCTGGAGTTTGGTAGGGATGAACACTGAAGCTTTCTTT. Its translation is CAWSLVGMNTEAFF.

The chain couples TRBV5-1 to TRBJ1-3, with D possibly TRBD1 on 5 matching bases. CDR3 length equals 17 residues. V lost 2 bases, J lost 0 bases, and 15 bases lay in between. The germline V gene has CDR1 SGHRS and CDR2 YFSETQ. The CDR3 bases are TGCGCCAGCAGCTTTGGTAGTACAGGAAACTCTGGAAACACCATATATTTT. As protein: CASSFGSTGNSGNTIYF.

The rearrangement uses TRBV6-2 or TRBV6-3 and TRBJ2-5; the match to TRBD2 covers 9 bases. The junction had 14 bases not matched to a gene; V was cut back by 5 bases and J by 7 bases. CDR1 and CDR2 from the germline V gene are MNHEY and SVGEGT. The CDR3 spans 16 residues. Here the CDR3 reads CASSNPLAGLGGTQYF. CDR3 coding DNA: TGTGCCAGCAGTAACCCACTAGCGGGTCTAGGGGGGACCCAGTACTTC.

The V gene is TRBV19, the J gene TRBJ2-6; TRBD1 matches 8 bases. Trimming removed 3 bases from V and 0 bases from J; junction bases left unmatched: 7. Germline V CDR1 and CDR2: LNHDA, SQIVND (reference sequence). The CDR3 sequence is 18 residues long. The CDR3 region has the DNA TGTGCCAGTAGTATTCAGGACAGGGTGCTCTCTGGGGCCAACGTCCTGACTTTC. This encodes CASSIQDRVLSGANVLTF. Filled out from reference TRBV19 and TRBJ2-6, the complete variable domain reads DGGITQSPKYLFRKEGQNVTLSCEQNLNHDAMYWYRQDPGQGLRLIYYSQIVNDFQKGDIAEGYSVSREKKESFPLTVTSAQKNPTAFYLCASSIQDRVLSGANVLTFGAGSRLTVL.

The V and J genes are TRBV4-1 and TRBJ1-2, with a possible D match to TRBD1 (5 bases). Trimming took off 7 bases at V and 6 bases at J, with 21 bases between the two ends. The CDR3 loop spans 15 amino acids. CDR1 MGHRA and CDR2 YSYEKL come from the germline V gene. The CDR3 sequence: CASTPGRIRGHGYTF. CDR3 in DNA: TGCGCCAGCACCCCAGGGCGGATTCGGGGCCATGGCTACACCTTC.

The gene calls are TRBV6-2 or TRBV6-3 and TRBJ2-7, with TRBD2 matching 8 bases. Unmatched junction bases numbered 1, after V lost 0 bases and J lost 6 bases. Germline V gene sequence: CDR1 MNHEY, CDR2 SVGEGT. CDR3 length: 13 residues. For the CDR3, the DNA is TGTGCCAGCAGTTACTCAGCGGGGGTCGAGCAGTACTTC. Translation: CASSYSAGVEQYF.

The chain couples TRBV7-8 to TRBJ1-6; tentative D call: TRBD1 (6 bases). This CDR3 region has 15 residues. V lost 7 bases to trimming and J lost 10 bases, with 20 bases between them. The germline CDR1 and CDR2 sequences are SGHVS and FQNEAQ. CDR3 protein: CASNRDPGQRSPLHF. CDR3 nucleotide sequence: TGTGCCAGCAACAGGGATCCCGGACAGCGGTCACCCCTCCACTTT.

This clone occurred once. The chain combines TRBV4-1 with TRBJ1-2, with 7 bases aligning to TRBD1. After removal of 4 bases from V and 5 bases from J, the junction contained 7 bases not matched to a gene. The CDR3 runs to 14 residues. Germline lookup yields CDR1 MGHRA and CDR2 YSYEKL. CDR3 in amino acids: CASSPSQGGYGYTF. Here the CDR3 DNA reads TGCGCCAGCAGCCCCTCCCAGGGGGGTTATGGCTACACCTTC.

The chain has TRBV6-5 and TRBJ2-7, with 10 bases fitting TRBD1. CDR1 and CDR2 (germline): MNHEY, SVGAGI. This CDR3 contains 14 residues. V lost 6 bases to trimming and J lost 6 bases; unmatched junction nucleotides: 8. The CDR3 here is CASRPTGGPGEQYF. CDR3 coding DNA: TGTGCCAGCAGGCCGACAGGGGGCCCCGGCGAGCAGTACTTC.

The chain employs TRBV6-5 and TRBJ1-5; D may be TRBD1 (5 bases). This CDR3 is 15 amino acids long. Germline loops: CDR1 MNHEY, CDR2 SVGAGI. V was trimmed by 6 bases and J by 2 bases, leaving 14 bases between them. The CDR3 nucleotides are TGTGCCAGCAGCCCCGTCGGGGGAGGCAATCAGCCCCAGCATTTT. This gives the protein CASSPVGGGNQPQHF.

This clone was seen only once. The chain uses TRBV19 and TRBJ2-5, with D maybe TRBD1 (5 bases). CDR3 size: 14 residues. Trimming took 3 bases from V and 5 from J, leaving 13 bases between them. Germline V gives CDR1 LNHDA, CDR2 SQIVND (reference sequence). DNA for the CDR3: TGTGCCAGTAGTATGTTCAAGGGGCCCGAGACCCAGTACTTC. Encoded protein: CASSMFKGPETQYF.

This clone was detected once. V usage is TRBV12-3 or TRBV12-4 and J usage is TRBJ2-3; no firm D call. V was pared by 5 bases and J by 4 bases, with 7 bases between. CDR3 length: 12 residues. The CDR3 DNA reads TGTGCCAGCAGTAAACGGCCAGATACGCAGTATTTT. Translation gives CASSKRPDTQYF.

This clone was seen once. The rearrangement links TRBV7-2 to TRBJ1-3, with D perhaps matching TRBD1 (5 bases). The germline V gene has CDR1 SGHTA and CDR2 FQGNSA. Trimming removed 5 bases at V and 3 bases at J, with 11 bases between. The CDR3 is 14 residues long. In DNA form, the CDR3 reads TGTGCCAGCAGCCAGCAGGGTGTTGGAAACACCATATATTTT. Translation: CASSQQGVGNTIYF.

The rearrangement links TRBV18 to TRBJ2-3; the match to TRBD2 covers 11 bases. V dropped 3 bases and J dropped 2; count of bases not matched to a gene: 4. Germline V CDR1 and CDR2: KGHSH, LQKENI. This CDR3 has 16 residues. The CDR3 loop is CASSPKTSGITDTQYF. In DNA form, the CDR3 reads TGTGCCAGCTCACCCAAGACTAGCGGGATCACAGATACGCAGTATTTT. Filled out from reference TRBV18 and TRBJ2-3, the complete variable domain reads NAGVMQNPRHLVRRRGQEARLRCSPMKGHSHVYWYRQLPEEGLKFMVYLQKENIIDESGMPKERFSAEFPKEGPSILRIQQVVRGDSAAYFCASSPKTSGITDTQYFGPGTRLTVL.